This T cell receptor (beta chain) is drawn from a study of cytomegalovirus exposure and HLA in healthy donors. The V and J ends lost 6 bases and 3 bases respectively, with 21 bases between them. Germline assignment: CDR1 MNHEY and CDR2 SMNVEV (reference sequence). The length of the CDR3 is 16 residues. A multiplex PCR was run with 60 Vbeta primers and 13 Jbeta primers. The table came from immunoSEQ multiplex PCR; TCRdb's copy has only in-frame clones and leaves some out. Among a few hundred thousand clones listed, around four fifths were seen once. As for this clone: What it recognizes is unknown.

General study findings and limits: Relative to the approximately 670-donor mean, N-insertions were reportedly fewer in an Asian-associated ancestry cluster in a later analysis. TCR beta chains numbering 164 were designated cytomegalovirus-associated. For cytomegalovirus status, the classifier reportedly gave diagnoses with high specificity and sensitivity.

Sequenced material: PBMCs. The sequence came from a woman between 35 and 50 years old in good health and CMV-seropositive. V usage is TRBV27 and J usage is TRBJ2-7; tentative D call: TRBD1 (6 bases). CDR3 bases: TGTGCCAGCAGCCCTTGGACAGTGAATTTAGGCTACGAGCAGTACTTC. Translated, it gives CASSPWTVNLGYEQYF.